Listed below are T cell receptor beta chains from one sample, sequenced in a study of blood T cell repertoires in COVID-19. TCRdb's table, derived via immunoSEQ multiplex PCR, lists solely in-frame clones and lacks some. The sample includes tens of thousands of clones, 80% of them seen just once. The source material was peripheral blood. The origin of the receptors is a woman over 75 with acute or convalescent COVID-19. CDR3s include the opening cysteine and the closing phenylalanine or tryptophan. A D gene is named only where the DNA matches it firmly. Size tells how often a clone was seen (once, few, many) or the class of an expanded clone, and some rows leave it out.

d_call,clone_size,j_call,v_call,cdr3_nt,cdr3_aa
TRBD1,.,TRBJ1-2,TRBV7-9,TGTGCCAGCAGTTATACCGGGACAGGGAAGGGCTACACCTTC,CASSYTGTGKGYTF
.,.,TRBJ2-3,TRBV6-5,TGTGCCAGCAGTTACGAGATCACAGATACGCAGTATTTT,CASSYEITDTQYF
.,once,TRBJ2-5,TRBV30,TGTGCCTGGAGTGTTGGTCAGGGGCCCGTAGAGACCCAGTACTTC,CAWSVGQGPVETQYF
TRBD1,.,TRBJ2-5,TRBV5-1,TGCGCCAGCAGACCCGGGACAGGGTGGGAGACCCAGTACTTC,CASRPGTGWETQYF
.,.,TRBJ1-1,TRBV21-1,TGTGCCAGCAGCAAAGGTGGGGTCAGGGGGATCGCTGAAGCTTTCTTT,CASSKGGVRGIAEAFF
.,.,TRBJ1-2,TRBV28,TGTGCCAGCAGTTGGGGGGTGGGTGGCTACACCTTC,CASSWGVGGYTF
.,.,TRBJ2-4,TRBV25-1,TGTGCCAGCAGTATCGGGGACATTCAGTACTTC,CASSIGDIQYF
TRBD1,.,TRBJ2-2,TRBV5-1,TGCGCCAGCAGCTTGGGAGGACAGGGCCGCAACACCGGGGAGCTGTTTTTT,CASSLGGQGRNTGELFF
.,.,TRBJ2-5,TRBV5-1,TGCGCCAGCAGCTTGGCCACAGAAGAGACCCAGTACTTC,CASSLATEETQYF
TRBD2,.,TRBJ2-3,TRBV5-1,TGCGCCAGCAGCTTGGTACCGCACGGGGGGACAGATACGCAGTATTTT,CASSLVPHGGTDTQYF
.,.,TRBJ2-1,TRBV7-2,TGTGCCAGCAGCTTAGATCGGACTTTGAATGAGCAGTTCTTC,CASSLDRTLNEQFF
TRBD2,.,TRBJ2-7,TRBV13,TGTGCCAGCAGCTTAAGGGGGACTAGTTACGAGCAGTACTTC,CASSLRGTSYEQYF
.,.,TRBJ2-4,TRBV28,TGTGCCAGCAGTTCCTCTAGGGGGGGATACATTCAGTACTTC,CASSSSRGGYIQYF
TRBD1,.,TRBJ1-6,TRBV7-9,TGTGCCAGCAGCTCGTTCGACAGGGAGGAAGTTTCACCCCTCCACTTT,CASSSFDREEVSPLHF
TRBD2,.,TRBJ2-7,TRBV12-5,TGTGCTAGTGGGGAGGGACTAGCGGGAATAAACTACGAGCAGTACTTC,CASGEGLAGINYEQYF
TRBD1,.,TRBJ2-1,TRBV10-3,TGTGCCATCAGTCCCGACAGGGCCATATACAATGAGCAGTTCTTC,CAISPDRAIYNEQFF
.,.,TRBJ1-1,TRBV15,TGTGCCACCAGCAGACGTCAGGGGAACACTGAAGCTTTCTTT,CATSRRQGNTEAFF
TRBD2,.,TRBJ2-1,TRBV7-9,TGTGCCAGCAGCCGGGCGGGACTAGCGGGTGAGCAGTTCTTC,CASSRAGLAGEQFF
TRBD2,once,TRBJ2-3,TRBV9,TGTGCCAGCACTCTAGCGGGAGGGCCTTCCGATACGCAGTATTTT,CASTLAGGPSDTQYF
TRBD2,.,TRBJ2-5,TRBV3-1/TRBV3-2,TGTGCCAGCCGCCGTAGCGGGGCCCAAGAGACCCAGTACTTC,CASRRSGAQETQYF
TRBD2,.,TRBJ2-1,TRBV27,TGTGCCAGCAGTAGAGCCGGGACTAGCGGCCACAATGAGCAGTTCTTC,CASSRAGTSGHNEQFF
.,.,TRBJ1-1,TRBV19,TGTGCCACCACCCGGTTCGAGGATATGAACACTGAAGCTTTCTTT,CATTRFEDMNTEAFF
.,.,TRBJ1-2,TRBV7-2,TGTGCCAGCAGCTTACAGACACCCCGATTCAGGGGAAGTGTTGGCTACACCTTC,CASSLQTPRFRGSVGYTF
TRBD2,.,TRBJ2-1,TRBV18,TGTGCCAGCTCCCTCTCTAGCGGGGGGGTCTACAATGAGCAGTTCTTC,CASSLSSGGVYNEQFF
TRBD2,.,TRBJ2-1,TRBV5-6,TGTGCCAGCAGTTCGACTGGACTAGCATGGTATCGGAATGAGCAGTTCTTC,CASSSTGLAWYRNEQFF
TRBD1,.,TRBJ2-3,TRBV7-6,TGTGCCAGCAGCTTAGTGCAAGGGGGCACTGATACGCAGTATTTT,CASSLVQGGTDTQYF
TRBD1,.,TRBJ1-1,TRBV30,TGTGCCTGGAGTCAAACAGGGGGCTGGACTGAAGCTTTCTTT,CAWSQTGGWTEAFF
.,.,TRBJ2-5,TRBV5-1,TGCGCCAGCAGCTTGGAGCCGTACCAAGAGACCCAGTACTTC,CASSLEPYQETQYF
.,few,TRBJ2-3,TRBV24-1,TGTGCCACCAGTGGCACAGGAATCACAGATACGCAGTATTTT,CATSGTGITDTQYF
.,.,TRBJ2-3,TRBV5-4,TGTGCCAGCAGCTTGGGGCAGTACACAGATACGCAGTATTTT,CASSLGQYTDTQYF
.,.,TRBJ2-7,TRBV15,TGTGCCACCAGCAGAGAAGTTGGCAGGGACTACGAGCAGTACTTC,CATSREVGRDYEQYF
.,.,TRBJ1-1,TRBV6-5,TGTGCCAGCAGTCTTACTTATGCCCGTGGCACTGAAGCTTTCTTT,CASSLTYARGTEAFF
.,.,TRBJ1-2,TRBV6-5,TGTGCCAGCAGTCGGGGGGCAACCTATTATGGCTACACCTTC,CASSRGATYYGYTF
TRBD1,few,TRBJ2-7,TRBV7-2,TGTGCCAGCAGCTCCGGGACAGGAGTATACGAGCAGTACTTC,CASSSGTGVYEQYF
.,.,TRBJ1-6,TRBV5-6,TGTGCCAGCAGCTTCAAGGTGGGGGGATTAAATTCACCCCTCCACTTT,CASSFKVGGLNSPLHF
TRBD1,.,TRBJ1-6,TRBV24-1,TGTGCCACCAGTGATTTGCGAGGACAGGGCCCTATCCACTTT,CATSDLRGQGPIHF
.,.,TRBJ1-1,TRBV29-1,TGCAGCGTTGAAGTTGGGGGCGGGACTGAAGCTTTCTTT,CSVEVGGGTEAFF
.,.,TRBJ1-3,TRBV19,TGTGCCAGTAGTATAACGACAGACTTCTCTGGAAACACCATATATTTT,CASSITTDFSGNTIYF
.,.,TRBJ1-3,TRBV7-9,TGTGCCAGCAGCTTAGCGCAGGTTTCTGGAAACACCATATATTTT,CASSLAQVSGNTIYF
.,.,TRBJ1-2,TRBV5-1,TGCGCCAGCAGCTTAATAAGCGACCAAAAAGGCTACACCTTC,CASSLISDQKGYTF
.,once,TRBJ1-1,TRBV6-5,TGTGCCAGCAGTTACCTAACAGGGAGCACTGAAGCTTTCTTT,CASSYLTGSTEAFF
TRBD1,.,TRBJ1-1,TRBV7-9,TGTGCCAGCAGCTTAGATGGCAGGGGGCACACTGAAGCTTTCTTT,CASSLDGRGHTEAFF
TRBD1,.,TRBJ1-1,TRBV7-8,TGTGCCAGCAGCTTAGCACCACAGGGGGCACAGACTGAAGCTTTCTTT,CASSLAPQGAQTEAFF
.,.,TRBJ1-6,TRBV10-1,TGCGCCAGCAGGGGGGACAAGAGCTCCTATAATTCACCCCTCCACTTT,CASRGDKSSYNSPLHF
.,few,TRBJ2-1,TRBV4-2,TGTGCCGGCAGCTGCCACGGAGGGGTACGATGCAATGAGCAGTTCTTC,CAGSCHGGVRCNEQFF
TRBD1,once,TRBJ1-2,TRBV18,TGTGCCAGCTCACCATCGGGACAGGTCTATGGCTACACCTTC,CASSPSGQVYGYTF
TRBD1,few,TRBJ1-5,TRBV18,TGTGCCAGCTCACCCCTGAAGGGGGCGCCCCAGCATTTT,CASSPLKGAPQHF
.,.,TRBJ2-7,TRBV7-2,TGTGCCAGCAGCCTCAGGCAGGAAACCTACGAGCAGTACTTC,CASSLRQETYEQYF